This TCR beta chain was observed in a study of a mutant IDH1 vaccine in newly diagnosed glioma. At the level of the study: Week 35 was safety follow-up visit V12; week 47 was end-of-study visit V13.

Specified time point: week 47, end of study. One vaccine dose held 300 ug of mutant IDH1 20-mer peptide and came with topical imiquimod. About this clone itself: Its antigen is currently unknown.

Notes on the study in general: Changes in top peripheral clonotypes did not appear linked to pseudoprogression. The vaccine induced immune responses, and these occurred in 93.3% of patients.

TCRdb keeps only in-frame clones here, not all; method: immunoSEQ multiplex PCR. The repertoire holds approximately 37,000 clones, with around 82% as singletons. This CDR3 has 15 residues. V shed 8 bases, J shed 2 bases, and the junction held 11 bases outside the gene matches. Looked up from germline, CDR1 is MNHEY and CDR2 is SMNVEV (reference sequence). The input for sequencing was PBMCs, taken from a glioma patient whose treatment included an IDH1 peptide vaccine. This clonotype originated in a man aged 18 to 29 with glioma. Some clones in this sample may be carry-over from other donors' samples. The chain employs TRBV27 and TRBJ2-5; 7 nucleotides agree with TRBD1. This CDR3 is CASQQQGRLQETQYF. The CDR3 region has the DNA TGTGCCAGCCAACAACAGGGGCGCCTTCAAGAGACCCAGTACTTC.